A selection of T cell receptor beta chains follows, all from one sample in a study of cytomegalovirus exposure and HLA in healthy donors. Measured with immunoSEQ multiplex PCR; TCRdb has only the in-frame clones, and not every one. Of about 180,000 clones in the sample, 77% were seen once. Source material: PBMCs. Source of these receptors: a man aged 18 to 30 in good health and CMV-seronegative. The CDR3 runs from the conserved cysteine through the conserved F or W. D genes are given only for firm matches. Only some rows state a clone size, as once, few, many or a class for expanded clones.

v_gene,len,j_gene,abundance,d_gene,CDR3nt,CDR3aa
TRBV7-2,16,TRBJ2-3,NA,TRBD2,TGTGCCAGCAGCTTAGCTCCTAGCGGGAGCACAGATACGCAGTATTTT,CASSLAPSGSTDTQYF
TRBV7-8,13,TRBJ1-2,NA,TRBD1,TGTGCCAGCTTCGGACAGGGGTCGGGTGGCTACACCTTC,CASFGQGSGGYTF
TRBV18,15,TRBJ2-3,NA,TRBD2,TGTGCCAGCTCACTAGCTAGCGGAAGCTCAGATACGCAGTATTTT,CASSLASGSSDTQYF
TRBV11-2,14,TRBJ2-2,NA,NA,TGTGCCAGCAGCTTAGATCAGGCAGCCGGGGAGCTGTTTTTT,CASSLDQAAGELFF
TRBV5-6,18,TRBJ2-3,NA,TRBD2,TGTGCCAGCACCACCGGACTAGCGGGAGTGCGGAGAACAGATACGCAGTATTTT,CASTTGLAGVRRTDTQYF
TRBV9,13,TRBJ2-1,NA,NA,TGTGCCAGCAGCCACGGGGGGCTGGGGGAGCAGTTCTTC,CASSHGGLGEQFF
TRBV27,17,TRBJ1-6,NA,TRBD1,TGTGCCAGCAGCCTAATAGCAGGGGGAAGGGAAAATTCACCCCTCCACTTT,CASSLIAGGRENSPLHF
TRBV5-1,16,TRBJ2-2,NA,NA,TGCGCCAGCACCTACCAGACAGCATCGAACACCGGGGAGCTGTTTTTT,CASTYQTASNTGELFF
TRBV19,13,TRBJ1-2,NA,NA,TGTGCCAGTAGTATCCGCGAAAGTTATGGCTACACCTTC,CASSIRESYGYTF
TRBV14,14,TRBJ2-1,few,NA,TGTGCCAGCAGCCATGCACAGGTGTACAATGAGCAGTTCTTC,CASSHAQVYNEQFF
TRBV9,15,TRBJ1-3,NA,NA,TGTGCCAGCAAACCGGGGGACTACTCTGGAAACACCATATATTTT,CASKPGDYSGNTIYF